This T cell receptor (beta chain) comes out of a study of shared clonotypes between healthy human individuals. Study summary: CD4 naive and memory got three plates each, CD8 naive two, CD8 memory one.

General observations from the study: A handful of donors had around 5% of their naive CD4 clonotypes in common.

With 5 bases clipped from V and 2 bases from J, the junction kept 8 bases outside the gene matches. CDR3 length: 15 residues. Germline assignment: CDR1 SEHNR and CDR2 FQNEAQ (reference sequence). Worth noting for this clone: Its antigen remains unknown.

Original processing methods: Owing to the provision of junction-only sequences devoid of quality scores by immunoSEQ, filtering differed. The table came from immunoSEQ multiplex PCR; TCRdb's copy has only in-frame clones and leaves some out. The V and J calls and the clone size are those of that table, but D and trimming were determined from the DNA. The sample holds about 1,500,000 clones, roughly 96% seen once. Sequencing input: naive CD4+ T cells sorted from blood. Subset: CD45RA+ positively selected. The chain uses TRBV7-9 and TRBJ2-7; 8 nucleotides match TRBD2. The TCR was taken from a man in his thirties or forties in good health. The chain's CDR3 is CASSPGRGGPYEQYF. CDR3 nucleotides: TGTGCCAGCAGCCCGGGCCGGGGGGGCCCCTACGAGCAGTACTTC.